The 26 T cell receptor beta chains presented below share a single source sample, sequenced in a study of human T cells and chemical hapten exposure. MiXCR was run by TCRdb on the RACE reads, yielding one entry per CDR3 protein. The repertoire holds about 190,000 distinct CDR3 sequences, around 25% seen once, with 2.5% in the top ten. Time point described: patch test 3, about 24 weeks after DPC sensitization. Indicated treatment: therapeutic diphenylcyclopropenone sensitization with weekly scalp DPC. The starting material was whole blood, obtained in connection with sensitization to the hapten diphenylcyclopropenone (DPC). Source of these receptors: a woman between 35 and 50 years old with alopecia areata. Some clones in this sample may be carry-over from other donors' samples.

This clonotype has a handful of counts. The J gene is TRBJ1-5, the V gene TRBV10-3; TRBD1 aligns across 9 bases. This CDR3 comprises 15 residues. From germline, CDR1 is ENHRY and CDR2 SYGVKD. The ends lost 3 bases at V and 6 bases at J; junction bases unmatched: 6. DNA of the CDR3: TGTGCCATCAGTGACCAGGGACAGGGTGGTCAGCCCCAGCATTTT. It yields the protein CAISDQGQGGQPQHF.

This chain links TRBV29-1 with TRBJ2-1, with a weak D call TRBD1 (5 bases). The V gene's germline CDR1 is SQVTM and CDR2 ANQGSEA. CDR3 length: 16 amino acids. Trimming stripped 0 bases from V and 2 bases from J, with 14 bases between. The chain's CDR3 is CSVEDLTERTYNEQFF. For the CDR3, the DNA is TGCAGCGTTGAAGACTTGACAGAACGTACCTACAATGAGCAGTTCTTC.

This clonotype was seen a few times. The chain recombines TRBV28 with TRBJ1-5; D call uncertain. V lost 8 bases, J lost 6 bases, and 11 bases lay in between. Germline assignment: CDR1 MDHEN and CDR2 SYDVKM. The length of the CDR3 is 12 residues. For the CDR3, the DNA is TGTGCCAGCCACTTGAAGGGTCAGCCCCAGCATTTT. Encoded protein: CASHLKGQPQHF.

CDR3 nucleotide sequence: TGTGCCAGCAGCTATACCCGGACTAGCGGGAGCTACGAGCAGTACTTC. This translates into CASSYTRTSGSYEQYF. The chain links TRBV6-5 to TRBJ2-7; 13 nucleotides agree with TRBD2. Losses at the gene ends were 6 bases for V and 3 bases for J; bases not matched to a gene: 8. This CDR3 has 16 amino acids. CDR1 and CDR2 (germline): MNHEY, SVGAGI.

The chain is built from TRBV6-5 and TRBJ1-5, with D unresolved. Germline loops: CDR1 MNHEY, CDR2 SVGAGI. V was shortened by 0 bases and J by 7 bases, with 13 bases between the two germline ends. The CDR3 totals 15 residues. The CDR3 is CASSYSAGGGQPQHF. The CDR3 DNA reads as TGTGCCAGCAGTTACTCGGCGGGCGGTGGGCAGCCCCAGCATTTT.

In DNA, the CDR3 is TGTGCCAGCAGCGTAGGGTGGCAGTCGGTCCACGAGCAGTACTTC. This codes for CASSVGWQSVHEQYF. The chain employs TRBV9 and TRBJ2-7, with D unresolved. The CDR3 extends over 15 amino acids. Deletions cut 0 bases from V and 5 bases from J, with 15 bases between. Germline assignment: CDR1 SGDLS and CDR2 YYNGEE. The whole variable domain, remainder taken from reference TRBV9 and TRBJ2-7, is DSGVTQTPKHLITATGQRVTLRCSPRSGDLSVYWYQQSLDQGLQFLIQYYNGEERAKGNILERFSAQQFPDLHSELNLSSLELGDSALYFCASSVGWQSVHEQYFGPGTRLTVT.

V gene TRBV30 combines with J gene TRBJ2-3; TRBD2 matches 9 bases. V trimming: 6 bases; J trimming: 7 bases; junction bases outside the gene matches: 11. Germline CDR1 is GTSNPN and CDR2 is SVGIG (reference sequence). This CDR3 comprises 14 residues. This CDR3 is CACAKTSGVNTQYF. The DNA for the CDR3 is TGTGCCTGTGCGAAGACTAGCGGCGTAAATACGCAGTATTTT.

The V gene is TRBV7-2, the J gene TRBJ2-7; no clear D. This CDR3 comprises 11 residues. Trimming shortened V by 2 bases and J by 6 bases, and 5 bases separated the two germline ends. Germline CDR1 is SGHTA and CDR2 is FQGNSA. The CDR3 DNA reads as TGTGCCAGCAGCTTAAAGGTCGAGCAGTACTTC. Translating it yields CASSLKVEQYF.

This clonotype was seen only a few times. The V and J genes are TRBV11-2 and TRBJ1-6; no firm D call. Per the germline V gene, CDR1 is SGHAT and CDR2 is FQNNGV. Trimming took off 1 base at V and 9 bases at J, with 10 bases between the two ends. The CDR3 length is 14 residues. CDR3: CASSLVRETSPLHF. CDR3 sequence (DNA): TGTGCCAGCAGCTTAGTCCGCGAGACTTCACCCCTCCACTTT.

This clonotype was seen only a few times. J is TRBJ1-1 and V is TRBV6-5, with 8 bases fitting TRBD1. The germline V gene encodes CDR1 MNHEY and CDR2 SVGAGI. The ends lost 2 bases at V and 2 bases at J; junction bases unmatched: 4. The CDR3 has 15 residues. CDR3 bases: TGTGCCAGCAGTTACCTTGGACAGGGAAACACTGAAGCTTTCTTT. Translating gives CASSYLGQGNTEAFF.

The chain combines TRBV5-1 with TRBJ2-2, with TRBD1 matching 9 bases. Germline CDR1 reads SGHRS; CDR2 reads YFSETQ. Trimming cost V 5 bases and J 5 bases; bases outside gene matches: 7. The CDR3 spans 15 residues. CDR3 nucleotides: TGCGCCAGCAGTTTCATGACAGGGGGTACCGGGGAGCTGTTTTTT. It codes for CASSFMTGGTGELFF.

The rearrangement uses TRBV20-1 and TRBJ2-2, with no clear D. There are 14 residues in the CDR3. V was shortened by 4 bases and J by 8 bases, with 17 bases between the two germline ends. CDR1 is DFQATT and CDR2 is SNEGSKA in the germline V gene (reference sequence). CDR3 sequence: CSAKRPAVGGELFF. The CDR3 nucleotides read TGCAGTGCTAAACGGCCCGCAGTAGGGGGGGAGCTGTTTTTT.

The gene calls are TRBV7-3 and TRBJ2-2, with 8 bases matching TRBD1. CDR1 and CDR2 from the germline V gene are SGHTA and FQGTGA. Trimming cost V 1 base and J 4 bases; bases outside gene matches: 5. This CDR3 region has 16 residues. CDR3 nucleotides: TGTGCCAGCAGCTTAAATCCAGGGGGCTCCACCGGGGAGCTGTTTTTT. This codes for CASSLNPGGSTGELFF.

In DNA, the CDR3 is TGTGCCACCAGTGATTCGGCCGCGCGGACCCAGTACTTC. Translation: CATSDSAARTQYF. The chain carries TRBV24-1 and TRBJ2-5; D is uncertain. V was clipped by 2 bases and J by 7 bases, with 10 bases between them. The CDR3 totals 13 residues. The germline V gene has CDR1 KGHDR and CDR2 SFDVKD.

This clonotype was seen at least ten times. The genes are TRBV4-3 and TRBJ1-5; D might be TRBD1 (6 bases). The CDR3 runs to 15 residues. Trimming left V 0 bases short and J 2 bases short, with 8 bases between. Per the germline V gene, CDR1 is LGHNA and CDR2 is YSLEER. CDR3 protein: CASSQDPGGNQPQHF. The CDR3, as DNA: TGCGCCAGCAGCCAAGATCCAGGGGGCAATCAGCCCCAGCATTTT.

In its sample, this clonotype was seen a few times. The chain joins TRBV4-3 to TRBJ1-6; D is unresolved. V was cut by 0 bases and J by 8 bases, with 5 bases left in between. This CDR3 has 13 amino acids. CDR1 and CDR2 from the germline V gene are LGHNA and YSLEER. The CDR3 sequence is CASSQDYDSPLHF. CDR3 bases: TGCGCCAGCAGCCAAGATTACGATTCACCCCTCCACTTT.

The genes are TRBV20-1 and TRBJ1-1; no definite D call. The CDR3 totals 13 residues. V gave up 3 bases and J gave up 2 bases, with 10 bases separating them. Germline V gene sequence: CDR1 DFQATT, CDR2 SNEGSKA (reference sequence). The CDR3 DNA follows: TGCAGTGCTAGGAAGGTGGGCAACACTGAAGCTTTCTTT. This encodes CSARKVGNTEAFF.

The chain joins TRBV5-1 to TRBJ2-1; D gene ambiguous. The V end lost 3 bases, the J end lost 8 bases, and 6 bases lay between the germline ends. Per the germline V gene, CDR1 is SGHRS and CDR2 is YFSETQ. The CDR3 has 11 amino acids. The CDR3 DNA reads TGCGCCAGCAGCTCTTTTTATGAGCAGTTCTTC. Translation: CASSSFYEQFF.

This sequence joins TRBV4-2 and TRBJ2-1, with 11 bases identical to TRBD2. Losses at the gene ends were 4 bases for V and 2 bases for J; bases not matched to a gene: 10. The CDR3 contains 18 residues. Germline V gives CDR1 LGHNA, CDR2 YNFKEQ. The chain's CDR3 is CASSPQAHSGRAYNEQFF. In DNA form, the CDR3 reads TGTGCCAGCAGCCCACAGGCCCATAGCGGGAGGGCCTACAATGAGCAGTTCTTC.

The gene calls are TRBV14 and TRBJ2-7; D may be TRBD1 (5 bases). Trimming removed 3 bases at V and 9 bases at J, with 12 bases between. Germline CDR1 is SGHDN and CDR2 is FVKESK. The CDR3 is 12 amino acids. The CDR3 here is CASSHSLQGQYF. The CDR3 DNA follows: TGTGCCAGCAGCCATTCATTGCAGGGGCAGTACTTC.

Comment on this clonotype: The junction departs from germline at one end; a sequencing error may be responsible. The genes are TRBV7-2 and TRBJ1-2, with TRBD1 as a possible D gene (6 bases). Germline assignment: CDR1 SGHTA and CDR2 FQGNSA. The CDR3 has 15 amino acids. The CDR3 bases are TGTGCCAACAGCTCCGGGGGGGGCGGGGACTATGGCTACACCTTC. Encoded protein: CANSSGGGGDYGYTF. Drawing the rest from reference TRBV7-2 and TRBJ1-2, the complete variable domain is GAGVSQSPSNKVTEKGKDVELRCDPISGHTALYWYRQSLGQGLEFLIYFQGNSAPDKSGLPSDRFSAERTGGSVSTLTIQRTQQEDSAVYLCANSSGGGGDYGYTFGSGTRLTVV.

This chain connects TRBV28 to TRBJ1-4, with unresolved D. This CDR3 is 13 amino acids long. CDR1 MDHEN and CDR2 SYDVKM come from the germline V gene. Trimming left V 6 bases short and J 3 bases short, with 8 bases between. CDR3 sequence reads: CASRVPANEKLFF. Here the CDR3 DNA reads TGTGCCAGCAGGGTCCCAGCTAATGAAAAACTGTTTTTT.

This clonotype was picked up a small number of times. The V gene is TRBV21-1, the J gene TRBJ2-7; the table assigns TRBD1, which was not confirmed against the DNA. TRBV21-1 is reported as a pseudogene. CDR3 length equals 17 residues. The chain's CDR3 is CASSKTRGSRIVYEQYF. CDR3 sequence (DNA): TGTGCCAGCAGCAAGACCCGGGGAAGTCGGATCGTCTACGAGCAGTACTTC.

The V call is TRBV15, the J call TRBJ1-4; D gene ambiguous. Trimming pared 1 base from V and 8 bases from J, leaving 8 bases between. The CDR3 spans 13 residues. Germline lookup yields CDR1 LNHNV and CDR2 YYDKDF (reference sequence). In DNA form, the CDR3 reads TGTGCCACCAGCAGAGTGCCAAACGAAAAACTGTTTTTT. As protein: CATSRVPNEKLFF.

The rearrangement links TRBV27 to TRBJ2-1; D is possibly TRBD2 (5 bases). The CDR3 is made up of 13 amino acids. V shed 0 bases and J shed 9 bases, with 9 bases lying between them. Germline V gene sequence: CDR1 MNHEY, CDR2 SMNVEV (reference sequence). The DNA of the CDR3 is TGTGCCAGCAGTTTATCTTCGGCGGGTGAGCAGTTCTTC. Protein sequence: CASSLSSAGEQFF.

The V and J genes are TRBV7-2 and TRBJ2-6, with D uncertain. The germline CDR1 and CDR2 sequences are SGHTA and FQGNSA. The V and J ends lost 1 base and 2 bases respectively, with 6 bases between them. This CDR3 comprises 15 residues. The DNA of the CDR3 is TGTGCCAGCAGCTTAGAAGTTACTGGGGCCAACGTCCTGACTTTC. This codes for CASSLEVTGANVLTF.